This TCR beta chain was recorded in a study of breast tumors, draining lymph nodes, adjacent tissues. Study results and caveats: Tumor TCR diversity was below lymph nodes but above nontumor tissue. The data were judged consistent with most tumor T cells coming from lymph node and expanding in tumor.

The lymph nodes were axillary draining lymph nodes from breast cancer patients. The CDR3 loop spans 13 amino acids. V was cut by 10 bases and J by 3 bases, with 15 bases left in between. CDR1 is SNHLY, CDR2 FYNNEI, per germline. The sample holds many counts of this clonotype. Its antigen is unidentified. TCRdb passed the multiplex PCR reads through MiXCR, listing each CDR3 protein once. The table has more than 80,000 distinct CDR3 sequences, about 29% seen once. The sequenced sample was axillary lymph node tissue. The origin of this receptor is a female donor with breast cancer. Some clones in this sample may be carry-over from other donors' samples. The rearrangement joins TRBV2 to TRBJ1-2; tentative D call: TRBD1 (6 bases). The CDR3 reads CAIDDRFDYGYTF. In nucleotides, the CDR3 is TGTGCCATCGACGACAGGTTTGACTATGGCTACACCTTC.